This T cell receptor beta chain appears in the sequencing data of a study of response to subunit inactivated influenza vaccine. There are a few counts of this clonotype. Its antigen is not identified. Regarding the study as a whole: Few new T cells, the authors suggested, are recruited by each seasonal influenza vaccination.

TCRdb reanalysed the RT-PCR reads using MiXCR and keeps one entry per CDR3 protein. The sample comprises 500,000 to 750,000 distinct CDR3 sequences, 13% to 15% of which are singletons, and over 8.5% rests with the top ten. The sample here was PBMCs from blood, taken about 11 days after vaccination. The sequence came from a man in his fifties who received an inactivated influenza vaccine.

The CDR3 reads CSARDRRGDRASNEQFF. Written as DNA, the CDR3 is TGCAGTGCTAGAGATCGCCGCGGGGACAGGGCCAGCAATGAGCAGTTCTTC. V usage is TRBV20-1 and J usage is TRBJ2-1, with 9 bases aligning to TRBD1. CDR1 is DFQATT, CDR2 SNEGSKA, per germline (reference sequence). CDR3 size: 17 residues. V shed 0 bases, J shed 6 bases, and the junction held 12 bases outside the gene matches.